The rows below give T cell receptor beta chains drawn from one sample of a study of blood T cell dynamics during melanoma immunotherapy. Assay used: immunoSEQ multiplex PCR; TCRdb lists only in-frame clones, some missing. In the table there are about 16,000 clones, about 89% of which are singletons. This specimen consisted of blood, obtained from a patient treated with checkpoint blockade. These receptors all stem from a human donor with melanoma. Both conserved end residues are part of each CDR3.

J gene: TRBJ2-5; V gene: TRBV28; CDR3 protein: CASSLYSGGRETQYF
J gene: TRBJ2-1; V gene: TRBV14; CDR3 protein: CASSPADRRKDPEQFF
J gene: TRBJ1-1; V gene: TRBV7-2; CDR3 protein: CASSFSGTGGTEAFF
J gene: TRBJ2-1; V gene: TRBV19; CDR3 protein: CASSIGGNNEQFF
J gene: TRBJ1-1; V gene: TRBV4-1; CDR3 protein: CASSSRPGQVNTEAFF
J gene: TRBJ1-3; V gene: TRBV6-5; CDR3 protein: CASSVRDFSGNTIYF
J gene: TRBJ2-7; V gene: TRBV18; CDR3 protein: CASSPAASYEQYF
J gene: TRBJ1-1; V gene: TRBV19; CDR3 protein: CASSIPQGAEAFF
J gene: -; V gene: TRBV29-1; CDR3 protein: CSVEGRAREQYF
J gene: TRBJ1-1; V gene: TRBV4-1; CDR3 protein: CASSPSMMNTEAFF
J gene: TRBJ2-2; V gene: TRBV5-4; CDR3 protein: CASSLPVGTGELFF
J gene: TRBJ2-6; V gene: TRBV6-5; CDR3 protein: CASTQFSGANVLTF
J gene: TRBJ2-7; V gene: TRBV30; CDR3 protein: CAWNRDRNYEQYF
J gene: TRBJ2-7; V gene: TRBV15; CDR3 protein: CATSIKLGPYEQYF
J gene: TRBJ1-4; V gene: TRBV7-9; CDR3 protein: CASSLEGHEKLFF
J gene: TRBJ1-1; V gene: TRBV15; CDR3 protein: CATSRDKGNTEAFF
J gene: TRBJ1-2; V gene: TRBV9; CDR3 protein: CASSVGDGDYGYTF
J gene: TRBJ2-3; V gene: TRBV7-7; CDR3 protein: CASSPEVGGLLDTQYF
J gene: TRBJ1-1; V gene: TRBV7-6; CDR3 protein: CASSLEVGNTEAFF
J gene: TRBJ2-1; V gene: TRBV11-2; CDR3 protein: CASSPNLGSYNEQFF
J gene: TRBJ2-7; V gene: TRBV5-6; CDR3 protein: CASSWRTSGRAYEQYF
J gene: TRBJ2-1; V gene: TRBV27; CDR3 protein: CASSLTGRFSSYNEQFF
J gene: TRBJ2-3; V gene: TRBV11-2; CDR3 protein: CASSLRWASGGNTQYF
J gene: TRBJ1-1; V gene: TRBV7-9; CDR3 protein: CASSYRDVTEAFF
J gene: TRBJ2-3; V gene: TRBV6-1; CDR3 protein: CASTVLSTDTQYF
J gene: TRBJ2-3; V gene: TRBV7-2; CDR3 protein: CASSVGSDTQYF
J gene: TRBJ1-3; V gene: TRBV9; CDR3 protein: CASSQNRQGLSGNTIYF
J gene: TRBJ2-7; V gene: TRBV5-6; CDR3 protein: CASSLAVGGEQYF
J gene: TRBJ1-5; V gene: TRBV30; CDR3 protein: CAWSRGQGQYSNQPQHF
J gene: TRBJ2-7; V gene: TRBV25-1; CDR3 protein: CASSEPGEARYEQYF
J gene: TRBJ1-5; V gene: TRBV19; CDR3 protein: CASSIGGGQPQHF
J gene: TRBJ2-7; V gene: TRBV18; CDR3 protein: CASSPQDRGEQYF
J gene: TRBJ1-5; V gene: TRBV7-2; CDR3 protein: CASSLEEGGQPQHF
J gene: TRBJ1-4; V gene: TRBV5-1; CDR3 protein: CASSLTGAGEKLFF
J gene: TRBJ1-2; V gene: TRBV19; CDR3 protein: CASSIGAGTSNGYTF
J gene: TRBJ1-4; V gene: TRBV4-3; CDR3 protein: CASSQVWRPNEKLFF
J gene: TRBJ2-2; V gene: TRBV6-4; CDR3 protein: CASSDNPYTGELFF
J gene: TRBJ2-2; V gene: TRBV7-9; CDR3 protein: CASSHGRLSGELFF
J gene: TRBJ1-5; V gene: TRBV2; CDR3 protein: CASSGVGSNQPQHF
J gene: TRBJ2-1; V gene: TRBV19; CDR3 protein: CASSRKGGTYNEQFF
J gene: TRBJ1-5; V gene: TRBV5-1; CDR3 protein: CASSLAYGQGGPTINQPQHF
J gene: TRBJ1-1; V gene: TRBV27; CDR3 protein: CASSPRNLPNRGRAFF
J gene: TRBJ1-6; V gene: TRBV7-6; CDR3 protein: CASSLEWTGDSPLHF
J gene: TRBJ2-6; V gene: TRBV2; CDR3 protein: CASLQGAGANVLTF
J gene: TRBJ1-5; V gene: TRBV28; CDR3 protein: CASSVRQGRLQPQHF